This T cell receptor beta chain was sequenced in a study of blood T cell repertoires in COVID-19. TCRdb's table, derived via immunoSEQ multiplex PCR, lists solely in-frame clones and lacks some. Counted here are approximately 280,000 clones, 85% occurring once; the ten biggest clones make up about 2.7%. Before being deemed recovered, Cohort 3 donors had two negative PCRs, clearance, or symptom resolution. The V gene's germline CDR1 is SGHTA and CDR2 FQGTGA. The CDR3 is made up of 13 amino acids. V lost 2 bases to trimming and J lost 2 bases, with 4 bases between them. This sequence joins TRBV7-3 and TRBJ1-3; D remains ambiguous. Sequencing was performed on PBMCs or T cells enriched from blood (not recorded which). The source of this sequence is a woman in her 50s who had recovered from COVID-19. The DNA for the CDR3 is TGTGCCAGCAGCTTATCCACTGGAAACACCATATATTTT. This gives the protein CASSLSTGNTIYF. The variable domain in full, with the rest retrieved from reference TRBV7-3 and TRBJ1-3, is GAGVSQTPSNKVTEKGKYVELRCDPISGHTALYWYRQSLGQGPEFLIYFQGTGAADDSGLPNDRFFAVRPEGSVSTLKIQRTERGDSAVYLCASSLSTGNTIYFGEGSWLTVV.